Presented here are 20 T cell receptor beta chains from one specimen sequenced in a study of T cell responses to AZD1222 COVID-19 vaccine. The table came from immunoSEQ multiplex PCR; TCRdb's copy has only in-frame clones and leaves some out. Counted here are fewer than 120,000 clones, just under 95% occurring once; the ten biggest clones make up more than 2%. Sequenced material: peripheral blood, taken 28 days after the second AZD1222 dose. The receptors were gathered from an adult who received the AZD1222 COVID-19 vaccine.

V and J are TRBV27 and TRBJ1-5; 11 positions match TRBD1. CDR3 length: 15 amino acids. V lost 4 bases to trimming and J lost 4 bases; unmatched junction nucleotides: 3. The germline gives CDR1 MNHEY, CDR2 SMNVEV (reference sequence). CDR3 loop: CASSSGTGGNQPQHF. CDR3 bases: TGTGCCAGCAGTTCCGGGACAGGGGGAAATCAGCCCCAGCATTTT.

The chain couples TRBV5-1 to TRBJ2-5; D gene unclear. V shed 4 bases and J shed 0 bases, with 4 bases lying between them. The CDR3 length is 12 residues. Per germline, CDR1 SGHRS and CDR2 YFSETQ. This chain's CDR3 is CASSRYQETQYF. The DNA of the CDR3 is TGCGCCAGCAGCCGGTACCAAGAGACCCAGTACTTC.

J is TRBJ1-2 and V is TRBV7-2, with D possibly TRBD1 on 5 matching bases. CDR3 length equals 14 residues. The ends were cut back, 5 bases at V and 1 base at J, with 11 bases in the middle. Looked up from germline, CDR1 is SGHTA and CDR2 is FQGNSA. The CDR3 reads CASSDGQVNYGYTF. The CDR3 DNA reads TGTGCCAGCAGCGACGGACAAGTTAACTATGGCTACACCTTC.

The rearrangement links TRBV5-4 to TRBJ2-3; a possible D gene is TRBD2 (6 bases). CDR1 and CDR2 from the germline V gene are SGHNT and YYREEE (reference sequence). Trimming removed 4 bases from V and 0 bases from J, with 18 bases in between. The CDR3 length is 17 residues. The CDR3 spells CASSPRRSGSSTDTQYF. DNA for the CDR3: TGTGCCAGCAGCCCCCGCCGTAGCGGATCTAGCACAGATACGCAGTATTTT.

The chain joins TRBV6-5 to TRBJ1-6; 8 positions match TRBD1. V lost 4 bases and J lost 11; bases outside the gene matches: 10. The length of the CDR3 is 15 residues. The V gene's germline CDR1 is MNHEY and CDR2 SVGAGI. The CDR3 DNA is TGTGCCAGCAGTTCCGAAGACAGGGGTAGTGCACCCCTCCACTTT. Translation: CASSSEDRGSAPLHF.

This chain connects TRBV11-3 to TRBJ2-2, with D unclear. This CDR3 contains 13 residues. The germline V and J ends were trimmed by 4 bases and 4 bases, with 7 bases remaining between them. CDR1 is SGHNT and CDR2 is YENEEA in the germline V gene. For the CDR3, the DNA is TGTGCCAGCAGCTCGTGGACCACCGGGGAGCTGTTTTTT. The encoded protein is CASSSWTTGELFF.

The chain combines TRBV5-4 with TRBJ2-2; D assignment may be TRBD1 or TRBD2 (6 bases each). The length of the CDR3 is 17 residues. V lost 0 bases and J lost 3, with 15 bases in between. Germline CDR1 and CDR2: SGHNT and YYREEE (reference sequence). This CDR3 is CASSLATGAAHTGELFF. The CDR3 DNA reads TGTGCCAGCAGCTTGGCAACGGGGGCGGCGCACACCGGGGAGCTGTTTTTT. The full variable domain, with the rest looked up from reference TRBV5-4 and TRBJ2-2, is ETGVTQSPTHLIKTRGQQVTLRCSSQSGHNTVSWYQQALGQGPQFIFQYYREEENGRGNFPPRFSGLQFPNYSSELNVNALELDDSALYLCASSLATGAAHTGELFFGEGSRLTVL.

This chain joins TRBV11-2 and TRBJ1-6; D is uncertain. The CDR3 runs 15 residues. Trimming pared 1 base from V and 7 bases from J, leaving 11 bases between. CDR1 SGHAT and CDR2 FQNNGV come from the germline V gene. The CDR3 DNA reads TGTGCCAGCAGCTTAGGCGGCGGCCCCAATTCACCCCTCCACTTT. The encoded protein is CASSLGGGPNSPLHF.

The chain combines TRBV9 with TRBJ2-7, with 8 positions matching TRBD1. After removal of 3 bases from V and 7 bases from J, the junction contained 9 bases not matched to a gene. The CDR3 extends over 14 amino acids. Germline CDR1 reads SGDLS; CDR2 reads YYNGEE. The CDR3: CASSADRGGGEQYF. In nucleotides, the CDR3 is TGTGCCAGCAGCGCCGACAGGGGTGGGGGAGAGCAGTACTTC.

This clone came up once. The rearrangement links TRBV29-1 to TRBJ2-3, with D hard to call. V gave up 5 bases and J gave up 0 bases, with 12 bases separating them. Germline CDR1 is SQVTM and CDR2 is ANQGSEA. This CDR3 region has 14 residues. As DNA, the CDR3 is TGCAGCGTTCAATCCGACCCTAGCACAGATACGCAGTATTTT. It translates to CSVQSDPSTDTQYF.

V is TRBV6-4 and J is TRBJ2-1, with a tentative D call TRBD2 (7 bases). Germline lookup yields CDR1 MRHNA and CDR2 SNTAGT. V lost 5 bases and J lost 8, with 19 bases in between. This CDR3 region has 15 residues. CDR3 nucleotide sequence: TGTGCCAGCAGTAAGACTAGCAGGGGTAGGGATGAGCAGTTCTTC. Translating it yields CASSKTSRGRDEQFF.

This chain links TRBV6-6 with TRBJ1-6; no firm D call. The germline V gene encodes CDR1 MNHNY and CDR2 SVGAGI (reference sequence). With 2 bases removed from V and 10 bases from J, the gap between germline ends came to 15 bases. This CDR3 has 15 amino acids. In DNA, the CDR3 is TGTGCCAGCAGTTACGAGGCAGATTTACGATCACCCCTCCACTTT. This gives the protein CASSYEADLRSPLHF.

The genes are TRBV6-2 or TRBV6-3 and TRBJ2-6, with D possibly being TRBD1 (5 bases). Germline V gene lookup returns CDR1 MNHEY and CDR2 SVGEGT. V was pared by 5 bases and J by 0 bases, with 8 bases between. CDR3 length equals 15 residues. The CDR3 nucleotides read TGTGCCAGCAGTGGGGCTCGCTCTGGGGCCAACGTCCTGACTTTC. Residues: CASSGARSGANVLTF.

This clone was seen a handful of times. This chain connects TRBV11-2 to TRBJ1-6; D is uncertain. Deletions cut 2 bases from V and 9 bases from J, with 5 bases between. Germline V gene data show CDR1 as SGHAT and CDR2 as FQNNGV. This CDR3 region has 12 residues. In nucleotides, the CDR3 is TGTGCCAGCAGCTTATGGCCTTCACCCCTCCACTTT. Its protein is CASSLWPSPLHF.

V gene TRBV18 combines with J gene TRBJ1-1, with a tentative D call TRBD1 (6 bases). Germline CDR1 is KGHSH and CDR2 is LQKENI. V was shortened by 5 bases and J by 3 bases, with 16 bases between the two germline ends. The CDR3 is 15 residues long. CDR3 amino acids: CASSNFQGKYTEAFF. CDR3 coding DNA: TGTGCCAGCTCAAATTTCCAGGGGAAGTACACTGAAGCTTTCTTT.

The rearrangement links TRBV6-2 or TRBV6-3 to TRBJ2-1; possible D gene TRBD2, 6 bases. Trimming took off 6 bases at V and 6 bases at J, with 12 bases between the two ends. The CDR3 consists of 13 residues. Germline V CDR1 and CDR2: MNHEY, SVGEGT. CDR3 nucleotide sequence: TGTGCCAGCAGACCTAGGACTATCAATGAGCAGTTCTTC. It yields the protein CASRPRTINEQFF.

The chain is built from TRBV5-8 and TRBJ1-2; no firm D call. The CDR3 extends over 12 amino acids. Per germline, CDR1 SGHTS and CDR2 YDEGEE. The V and J ends lost 2 bases and 3 bases respectively, with 5 bases between them. This CDR3 reads CASSLGDYGYTF. CDR3 DNA sequence: TGTGCCAGCAGCTTAGGAGACTATGGCTACACCTTC.

V gene TRBV13 combines with J gene TRBJ2-7; 11 bases are shared with TRBD2. The CDR3 extends over 15 amino acids. Germline V CDR1 and CDR2: PRHDT, FYEKMQ (reference sequence). Germline trimming cut 5 bases from V and 2 bases from J; bases unmatched to any gene: 5. This chain's CDR3 is CASSPGLAETYEQYF. For the CDR3, the DNA is TGTGCCAGCAGCCCGGGACTAGCGGAAACCTACGAGCAGTACTTC.

The V gene is TRBV14, the J gene TRBJ2-7; D unclear. The CDR3 length is 14 residues. The V end was cut by 3 bases, the J end by 1 base, with 10 bases between. CDR1 and CDR2 (germline): SGHDN, FVKESK. The CDR3: CASSHIRESYEQYF. Written as DNA, the CDR3 is TGTGCCAGCAGCCATATAAGGGAATCCTACGAGCAGTACTTC.

This clone was counted only a few times. The rearrangement joins TRBV6-5 to TRBJ1-2; weak D call: TRBD1 (5 bases). Germline V CDR1 and CDR2: MNHEY, SVGAGI. The CDR3 is 13 residues long. V was clipped by 4 bases and J by 1 base, with 7 bases between them. The CDR3 region is CASSLTVNYGYTF. The DNA for the CDR3 is TGTGCCAGCAGTTTGACAGTTAACTATGGCTACACCTTC.